Sequencing of this TCR beta chain was carried out in a study of cytomegalovirus exposure and HLA in healthy donors. The data were produced by immunoSEQ multiplex PCR, yet TCRdb's version contains in-frame clones alone and is incomplete. The top ten clones hold around 1.1% of a sample with some 120,000 clones, 85% to 90% of them seen once. The CDR3 is 15 residues long. V lost 4 bases to trimming and J lost 4 bases; unmatched junction nucleotides: 8. Germline V gene lookup returns CDR1 SGDLS and CDR2 YYNGEE. The chain joins TRBV9 to TRBJ2-1, with 7 positions matching TRBD1. Sequencing was done on a sample of PBMCs. This clonotype originated in a woman younger than 30 in good health and CMV-seronegative. CDR3 DNA sequence: TGTGCCAGCAGCCCCGGGACAGCCCCGTACAATGAGCAGTTCTTC. This sequence encodes CASSPGTAPYNEQFF.